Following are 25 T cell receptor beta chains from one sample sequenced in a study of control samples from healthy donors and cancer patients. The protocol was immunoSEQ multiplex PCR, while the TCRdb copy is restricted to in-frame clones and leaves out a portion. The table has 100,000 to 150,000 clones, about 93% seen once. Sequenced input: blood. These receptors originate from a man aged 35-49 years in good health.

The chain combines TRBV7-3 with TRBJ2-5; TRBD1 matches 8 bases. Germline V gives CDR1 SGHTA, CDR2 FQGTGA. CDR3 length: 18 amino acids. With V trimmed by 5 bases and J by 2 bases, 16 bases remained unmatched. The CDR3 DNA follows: TGTGCCAGCAGCGCAGACCCCAGGGCAGGGGGCTTGCAAGAGACCCAGTACTTC. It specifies CASSADPRAGGLQETQYF.

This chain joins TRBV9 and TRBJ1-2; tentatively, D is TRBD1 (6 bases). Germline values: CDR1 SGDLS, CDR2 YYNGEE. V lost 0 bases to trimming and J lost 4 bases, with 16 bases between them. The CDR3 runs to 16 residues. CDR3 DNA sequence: TGTGCCAGCAGCGTAGCTGTCTCAGGGGAAGGCTATGGCTACACCTTC. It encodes CASSVAVSGEGYGYTF.

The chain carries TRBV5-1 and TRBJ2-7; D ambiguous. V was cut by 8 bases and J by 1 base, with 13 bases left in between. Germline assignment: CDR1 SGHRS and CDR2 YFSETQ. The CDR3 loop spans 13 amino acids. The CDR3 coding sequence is TGCGCCAGTAGGCACACAGTTTCCTACGAGCAGTACTTC. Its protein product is CASRHTVSYEQYF.

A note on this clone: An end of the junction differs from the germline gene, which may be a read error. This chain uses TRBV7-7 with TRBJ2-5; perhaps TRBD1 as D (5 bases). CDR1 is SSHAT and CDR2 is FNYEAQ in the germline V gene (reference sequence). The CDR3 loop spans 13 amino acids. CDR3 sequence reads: CASSYGHTETQYF. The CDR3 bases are TGTGCTAGCAGCTATGGACATACGGAGACCCAGTACTTC.

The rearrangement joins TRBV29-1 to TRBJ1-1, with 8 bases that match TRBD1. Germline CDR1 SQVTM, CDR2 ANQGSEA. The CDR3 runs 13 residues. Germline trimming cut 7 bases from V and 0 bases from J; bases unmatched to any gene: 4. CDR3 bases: TGCAGCGGAGGACAGGGTATGAACACTGAAGCTTTCTTT. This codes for CSGGQGMNTEAFF. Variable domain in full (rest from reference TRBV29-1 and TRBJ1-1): SAVISQKPSRDICQRGTSLTIQCQVDSQVTMMFWYRQQPGQSLTLIATANQGSEATYESGFVIDKFPISRPNLTFSTLTVSNMSPEDSSIYLCSGGQGMNTEAFFGQGTRLTVV.

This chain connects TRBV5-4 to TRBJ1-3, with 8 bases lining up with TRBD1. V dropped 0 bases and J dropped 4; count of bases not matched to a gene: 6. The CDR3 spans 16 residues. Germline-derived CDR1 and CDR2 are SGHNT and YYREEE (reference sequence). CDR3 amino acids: CASSLGQGASGNTIYF. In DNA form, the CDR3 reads TGTGCCAGCAGCTTGGGCCAGGGGGCGTCCGGAAACACCATATATTTT. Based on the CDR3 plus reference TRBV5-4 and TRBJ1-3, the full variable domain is ETGVTQSPTHLIKTRGQQVTLRCSSQSGHNTVSWYQQALGQGPQFIFQYYREEENGRGNFPPRFSGLQFPNYSSELNVNALELDDSALYLCASSLGQGASGNTIYFGEGSWLTVV.

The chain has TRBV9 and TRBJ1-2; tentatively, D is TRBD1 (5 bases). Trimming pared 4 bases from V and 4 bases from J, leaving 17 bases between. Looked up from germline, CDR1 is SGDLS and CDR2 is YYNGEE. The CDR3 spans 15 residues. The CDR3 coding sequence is TGTGCCAGCAGCTCCAGGGTTGGACTTCTCTATGGCTACACCTTC. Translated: CASSSRVGLLYGYTF.

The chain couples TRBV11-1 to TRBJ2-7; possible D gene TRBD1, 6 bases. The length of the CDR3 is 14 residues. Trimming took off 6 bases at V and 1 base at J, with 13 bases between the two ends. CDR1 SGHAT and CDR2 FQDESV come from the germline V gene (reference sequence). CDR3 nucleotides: TGTGCCAGCAGTGGCAGGGGCCCTTCCTACGAGCAGTACTTC. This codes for CASSGRGPSYEQYF.

The CDR3 DNA follows: TGTGCCAGCAGCCAAGATAGTTTTTGGCTAGCGGGGGGGCCTCAGAAAGAGACCCAGTACTTC. Protein: CASSQDSFWLAGGPQKETQYF. The rearrangement joins TRBV3-1 (or the pseudogene TRBV3-2) to TRBJ2-5; 12 bases agree with TRBD2. V lost 0 bases and J lost 3; bases outside the gene matches: 17. The germline CDR1 and CDR2 sequences are LGHDT and YNNKEL (reference sequence). The CDR3 has 21 residues.

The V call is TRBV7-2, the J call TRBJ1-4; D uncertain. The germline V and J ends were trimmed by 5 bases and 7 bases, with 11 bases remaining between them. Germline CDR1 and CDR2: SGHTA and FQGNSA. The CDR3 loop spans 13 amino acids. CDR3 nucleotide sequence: TGTGCCAGCAGCCTCCCCCCCGTTGAAAAACTGTTTTTT. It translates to CASSLPPVEKLFF. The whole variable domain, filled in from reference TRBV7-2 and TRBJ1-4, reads GAGVSQSPSNKVTEKGKDVELRCDPISGHTALYWYRQSLGQGLEFLIYFQGNSAPDKSGLPSDRFSAERTGGSVSTLTIQRTQQEDSAVYLCASSLPPVEKLFFGSGTQLSVL.

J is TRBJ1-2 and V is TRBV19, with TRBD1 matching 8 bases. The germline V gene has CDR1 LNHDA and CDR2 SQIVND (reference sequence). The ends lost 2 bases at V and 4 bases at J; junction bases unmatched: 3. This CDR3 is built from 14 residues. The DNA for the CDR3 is TGTGCCAGTAGTATATCTGGACAGGGCTATGGCTACACCTTC. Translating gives CASSISGQGYGYTF. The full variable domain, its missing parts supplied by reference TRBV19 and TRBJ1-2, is DGGITQSPKYLFRKEGQNVTLSCEQNLNHDAMYWYRQDPGQGLRLIYYSQIVNDFQKGDIAEGYSVSREKKESFPLTVTSAQKNPTAFYLCASSISGQGYGYTFGSGTRLTVV.

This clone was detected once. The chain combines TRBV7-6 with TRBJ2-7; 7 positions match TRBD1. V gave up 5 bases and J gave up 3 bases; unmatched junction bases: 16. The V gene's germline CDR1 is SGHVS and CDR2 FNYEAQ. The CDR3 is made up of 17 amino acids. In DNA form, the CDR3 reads TGTGCCAGCAGCCCCCTTTACCGTACGGGACAGATCTACGAGCAGTACTTC. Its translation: CASSPLYRTGQIYEQYF.

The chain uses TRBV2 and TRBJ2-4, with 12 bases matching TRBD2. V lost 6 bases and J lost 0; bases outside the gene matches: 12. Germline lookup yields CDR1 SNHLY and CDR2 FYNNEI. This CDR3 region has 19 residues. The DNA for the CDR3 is TGTGCCAGCAGGGGTTCCACTAGCGGGGGGACTTTAGCCAAAAACATTCAGTACTTC. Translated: CASRGSTSGGTLAKNIQYF.

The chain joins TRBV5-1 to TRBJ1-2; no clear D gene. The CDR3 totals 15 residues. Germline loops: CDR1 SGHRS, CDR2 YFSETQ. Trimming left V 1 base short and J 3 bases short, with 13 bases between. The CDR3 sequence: CASSLRAQRDYGYTF. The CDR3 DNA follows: TGCGCCAGCAGCTTGAGGGCCCAAAGGGACTATGGCTACACCTTC.

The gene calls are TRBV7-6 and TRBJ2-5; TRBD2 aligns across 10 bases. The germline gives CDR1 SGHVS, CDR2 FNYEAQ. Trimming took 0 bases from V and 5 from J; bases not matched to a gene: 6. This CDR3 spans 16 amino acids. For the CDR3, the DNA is TGTGCCAGCAGCTTAGCGCGGGGACTAGCGAGGGAGACCCAGTACTTC. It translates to CASSLARGLARETQYF.

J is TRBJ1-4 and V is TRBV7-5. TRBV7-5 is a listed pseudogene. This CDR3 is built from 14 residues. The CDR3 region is CARSLALPQRKLFF. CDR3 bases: TGTGCCAGAAGCTTAGCGCTCCCCCAGAGAAAACTGTTTTTT.

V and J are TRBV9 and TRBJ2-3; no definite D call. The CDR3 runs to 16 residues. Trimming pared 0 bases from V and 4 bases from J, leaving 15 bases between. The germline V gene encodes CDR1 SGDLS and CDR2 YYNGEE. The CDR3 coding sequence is TGTGCCAGCAGCGTAGGGGGTGTGGGAACCCCAGATACGCAGTATTTT. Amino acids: CASSVGGVGTPDTQYF. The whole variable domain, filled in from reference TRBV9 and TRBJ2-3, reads DSGVTQTPKHLITATGQRVTLRCSPRSGDLSVYWYQQSLDQGLQFLIQYYNGEERAKGNILERFSAQQFPDLHSELNLSSLELGDSALYFCASSVGGVGTPDTQYFGPGTRLTVL.

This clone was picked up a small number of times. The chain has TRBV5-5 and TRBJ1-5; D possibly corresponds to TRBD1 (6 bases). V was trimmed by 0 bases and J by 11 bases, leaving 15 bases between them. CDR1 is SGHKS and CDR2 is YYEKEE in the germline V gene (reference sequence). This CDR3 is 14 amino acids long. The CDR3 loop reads CASSLEGVPGSQHF. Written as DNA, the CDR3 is TGTGCCAGCAGCTTGGAGGGGGTCCCTGGGTCCCAGCATTTT.

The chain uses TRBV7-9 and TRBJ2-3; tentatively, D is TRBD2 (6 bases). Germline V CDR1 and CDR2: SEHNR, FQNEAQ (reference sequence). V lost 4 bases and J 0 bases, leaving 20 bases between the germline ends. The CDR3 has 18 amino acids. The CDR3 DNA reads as TGTGCCAGCAGCTACCTGGGGGTCGGCGGGGCCAGCACAGATACGCAGTATTTT. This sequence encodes CASSYLGVGGASTDTQYF.

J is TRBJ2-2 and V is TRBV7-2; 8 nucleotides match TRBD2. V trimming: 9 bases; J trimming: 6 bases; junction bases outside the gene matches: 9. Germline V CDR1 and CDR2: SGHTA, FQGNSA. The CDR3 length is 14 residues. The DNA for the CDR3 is TGTGCCAGTAGGACGGGGGGGCCTGCCGGGGAGCTGTTTTTT. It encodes CASRTGGPAGELFF.

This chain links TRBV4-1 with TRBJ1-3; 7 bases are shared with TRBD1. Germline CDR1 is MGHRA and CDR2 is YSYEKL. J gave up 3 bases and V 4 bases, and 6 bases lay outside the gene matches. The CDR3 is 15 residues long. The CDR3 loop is CASSLRQGVGNTIYF. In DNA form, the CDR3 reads TGCGCCAGCAGCCTACGACAGGGTGTTGGAAACACCATATATTTT.

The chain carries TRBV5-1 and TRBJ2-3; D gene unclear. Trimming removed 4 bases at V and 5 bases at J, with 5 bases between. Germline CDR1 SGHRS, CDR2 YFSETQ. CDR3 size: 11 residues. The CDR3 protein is CASSKVDTQYF. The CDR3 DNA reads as TGCGCCAGCAGCAAGGTAGATACGCAGTATTTT.

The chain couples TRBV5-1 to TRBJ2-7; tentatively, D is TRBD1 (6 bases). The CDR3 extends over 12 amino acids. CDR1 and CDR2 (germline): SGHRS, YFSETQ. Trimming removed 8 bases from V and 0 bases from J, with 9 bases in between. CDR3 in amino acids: CARAGASYEQYF. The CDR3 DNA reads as TGCGCCAGGGCAGGGGCCTCCTACGAGCAGTACTTC. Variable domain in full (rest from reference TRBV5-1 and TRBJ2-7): KAGVTQTPRYLIKTRGQQVTLSCSPISGHRSVSWYQQTPGQGLQFLFEYFSETQRNKGNFPGRFSGRQFSNSRSEMNVSTLELGDSALYLCARAGASYEQYFGPGTRLTVT.

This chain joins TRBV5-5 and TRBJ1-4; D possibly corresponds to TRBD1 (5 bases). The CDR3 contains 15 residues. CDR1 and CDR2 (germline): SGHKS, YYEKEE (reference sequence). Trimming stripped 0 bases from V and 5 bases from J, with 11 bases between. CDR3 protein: CASSLGGAANEKLFF. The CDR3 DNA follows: TGTGCCAGCAGCTTGGGGGGCGCGGCGAATGAAAAACTGTTTTTT.

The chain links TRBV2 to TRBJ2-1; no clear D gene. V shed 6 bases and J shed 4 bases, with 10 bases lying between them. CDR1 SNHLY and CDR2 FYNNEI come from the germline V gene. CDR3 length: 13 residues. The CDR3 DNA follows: TGTGCCAGCAGCACCCTACTATACAATGAGCAGTTCTTC. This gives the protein CASSTLLYNEQFF.